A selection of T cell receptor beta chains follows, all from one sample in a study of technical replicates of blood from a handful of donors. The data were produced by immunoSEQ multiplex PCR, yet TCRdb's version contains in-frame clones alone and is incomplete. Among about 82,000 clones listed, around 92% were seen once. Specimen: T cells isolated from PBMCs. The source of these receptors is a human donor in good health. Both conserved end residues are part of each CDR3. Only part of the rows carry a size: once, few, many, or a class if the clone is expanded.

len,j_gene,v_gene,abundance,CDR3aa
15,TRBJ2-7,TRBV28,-,CASSSPPAGDYEQYF
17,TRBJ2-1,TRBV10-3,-,CAISESTGAVLNNEQFF
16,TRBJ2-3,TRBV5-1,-,CASSPGLADFTDTQYF
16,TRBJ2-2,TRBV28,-,CASSWSQREVTGELFF
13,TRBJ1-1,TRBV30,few,CAWSPSVNTEAFF
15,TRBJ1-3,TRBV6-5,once,CASSYEGGTGNTIYF
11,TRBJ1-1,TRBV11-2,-,CASSFEAGAFF
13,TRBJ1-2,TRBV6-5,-,CASRDILNYGYTF
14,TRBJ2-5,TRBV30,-,CAWSTLNAVQTQYF
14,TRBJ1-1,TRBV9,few,CASSAGTGGTEAFF
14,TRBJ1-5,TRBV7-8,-,CASSLSRVGQPQHF
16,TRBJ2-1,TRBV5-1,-,CASSWAGTSGDNEQFF
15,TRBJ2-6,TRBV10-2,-,CASSEPGTGFPVLTF
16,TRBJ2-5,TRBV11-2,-,CASSSSWTGLDETQYF
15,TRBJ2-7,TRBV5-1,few,CASSPTYGQAYEQYF
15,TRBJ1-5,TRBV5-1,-,CASSPGQGSNQPQHF
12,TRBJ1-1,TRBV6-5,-,CASRRVTTEAFF
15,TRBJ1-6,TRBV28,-,CASSFRGGLYSPLHF
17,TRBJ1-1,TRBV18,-,CASSPPVGQGTNTEAFF
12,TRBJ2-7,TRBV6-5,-,CASSITGIEQYF
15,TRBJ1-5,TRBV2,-,CASSPDRGSNQPQHF
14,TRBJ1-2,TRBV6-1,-,CASSEGPSHYGYTF
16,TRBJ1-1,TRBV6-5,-,CASSYSLQRANTEAFF
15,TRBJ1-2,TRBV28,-,CASVPYTDRHYGYTF
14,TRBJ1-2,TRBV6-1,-,CASTVTGGGDGYTF
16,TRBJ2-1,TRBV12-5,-,CASGLPGLVRDNEQFF
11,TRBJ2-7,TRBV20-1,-,CSARVSGGQYF
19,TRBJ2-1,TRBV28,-,CASSFLSISGAGSYNEQFF
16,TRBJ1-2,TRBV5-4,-,CASSLKWGLANYGYTF
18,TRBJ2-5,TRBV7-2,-,CASSPNPWGLAFQETQYF
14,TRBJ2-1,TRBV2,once,CASRSRLAHNEQFF
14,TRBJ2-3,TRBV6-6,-,CASRHVQGADTQYF
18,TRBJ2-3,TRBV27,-,CASSLLGTSGGVPDTQYF
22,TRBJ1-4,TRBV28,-,CASSLFFGWGSGGSATNEKLFF